These 4 T cell receptor beta chains originate from one sample sequenced in a study of blood T cell repertoires in COVID-19. Using immunoSEQ multiplex PCR, the repertoire was profiled, and TCRdb retains in-frame clones only, with some absent. The sample contains about 200,000 clones, roughly nine tenths of which appear only once. Input material: PBMCs or T cells enriched from blood (not recorded which). These receptors originate from a woman aged 40 to 50 with acute COVID-19.

The chain joins TRBV4-1 to TRBJ2-7, with 7 nucleotides matching TRBD1. The CDR3 has 15 residues. Trimming at V came to 1 base and at J to 3 bases, leaving 6 bases not matched to a gene. Germline V CDR1 and CDR2: MGHRA, YSYEKL. The CDR3 region has the DNA TGCGCCAGCAGCCAAGGAGAGACAGGGAACTACGAGCAGTACTTC. It yields the protein CASSQGETGNYEQYF.

The chain is built from TRBV12-5 and TRBJ2-3; 7 bases fit TRBD1. CDR1 is LGHNT and CDR2 is FRNRAP in the germline V gene. The CDR3 is made up of 19 amino acids. V lost 1 base and J lost 4; bases outside the gene matches: 17. The DNA of the CDR3 is TGTGCTAGTGGTTTGGCCCCGAAGCAGGGGGTAGGGGGAGCAGATACGCAGTATTTT. Translating it yields CASGLAPKQGVGGADTQYF.

CDR3 loop: CASSQEVTGETQYF. The CDR3 DNA reads as TGTGCCAGCAGCCAAGAGGTGACCGGGGAGACCCAGTACTTC. The chain joins TRBV3-1 (or the pseudogene TRBV3-2) to TRBJ2-5; no reliable D call. V lost 0 bases and J lost 5, with 10 bases in between. Per the germline V gene, CDR1 is LGHDT and CDR2 is YNNKEL (reference sequence). The CDR3 is 14 amino acids.

The gene calls are TRBV29-1 and TRBJ2-1, with 8 positions matching TRBD2. This CDR3 is built from 14 residues. V lost 6 bases to trimming and J lost 7 bases; unmatched junction nucleotides: 11. CDR1 is SQVTM and CDR2 is ANQGSEA in the germline V gene. This CDR3 is CSVHPSGSSNEQFF. CDR3 in DNA: TGCAGCGTCCATCCCAGCGGGAGTTCGAATGAGCAGTTCTTC.